This is a list of T cell receptor beta chains from one sample in a study of shared T cell receptors in the human thymus. Profiling relied on immunoSEQ multiplex PCR, and the TCRdb table lists in-frame clones only, not all of them. Of some 400,000 clones detected, approximately 95% appear once; the ten largest clones hold about 0.02%. Input material: thymocytes. All receptors derive from a human donor. Each CDR3 is given with its conserved first and last residue.

v_call,j_call,cdr3_aa
TRBV19,TRBJ2-1,CASRGLAEYNEQFF
TRBV2,TRBJ2-7,CASSLRDSNVYEQYF
TRBV9,TRBJ2-6,CASSPQSGTGYAGANVLTF
TRBV18,TRBJ1-1,CASSYRAGANTEAFF
TRBV28,TRBJ1-1,CASSLSGRGPNTEAFF
TRBV4-3,TRBJ2-1,CASSPAPSGRAHYNEQFF
TRBV28,TRBJ2-3,CASSLWPDTQYF
TRBV14,TRBJ2-3,CASSPGWGVPTQYF
TRBV4-1,TRBJ2-7,CASSRGRQGARRDSYEQYF
TRBV7-8,TRBJ2-7,CASSLEVWERRAYEQYF
TRBV18,TRBJ2-3,CASSPPSPWGRDHGTDTQYF
TRBV29-1,TRBJ2-5,CSVERSTTGYF
TRBV27,TRBJ1-6,CASSRCTGAYNSPLHF
TRBV27,TRBJ1-2,CASSCGQGVNGYTF
TRBV21-1,TRBJ2-6,CASSKARVGAGANVLTF
TRBV5-5,TRBJ1-5,CASRLTGSEDQPQHF
TRBV19,TRBJ2-7,CASSIVGRGGSSYEQYF
TRBV28,TRBJ2-2,CASSRYTGELFF
TRBV19,TRBJ2-7,CASQGMPSYEQYF
TRBV28,TRBJ2-7,CASRSSFSSYEQYF
TRBV5-1,TRBJ2-1,CASSSRDLRDNEQFF
TRBV4-1,TRBJ2-1,CASSPIQQGATEQFF
TRBV5-6,TRBJ2-7,CASSLVRPSGYYEQYF
TRBV2,TRBJ2-7,CASPRGRGSYEQYF
TRBV29-1,TRBJ2-6,CSVEGGPGANVLTF
TRBV30,TRBJ1-1,CAWSVGYAGAFF
TRBV7-3,TRBJ2-1,CASSLRPSVYNEQFF
TRBV7-9,TRBJ1-4,CASSYATGQPNEKLFF
TRBV5-4,TRBJ2-7,CASSLGRSYEQYF
TRBV7-2,TRBJ2-3,CASSLSSLVADTQYF
TRBV2,TRBJ1-5,CASSEAGHLYSNQPQHF
TRBV20-1,TRBJ1-2,CSARDRDGYTF
TRBV7-6,TRBJ2-5,CASSPVCPWAETQYF
TRBV7-2,TRBJ2-3,CASSLILDQDTQYF
TRBV7-3,TRBJ1-4,CASTRRVSNEKLFF
TRBV5-1,TRBJ1-1,CASSRLGSGRLEGTEAFF
TRBV20-1,TRBJ2-1,CSDRLSNEQFF
TRBV10-2,TRBJ1-1,CASSEAVWGTEAFF
TRBV23-1,TRBJ2-7,CASSQSAVSGTGEQYF
TRBV5-6,TRBJ1-5,CASSWTGGNQPQHF
TRBV5-6,TRBJ2-3,CASSWTGTWVTQYF
TRBV7-8,TRBJ2-7,CASTRRVRRGTGEQYF
TRBV4-3,TRBJ2-7,CASSQVVGGRIPYEQYF
TRBV18,TRBJ2-7,CASSNGLAGGNEQYF
TRBV27,TRBJ1-4,CASRDLTNEKLFF
TRBV5-4,TRBJ2-1,CASSLLGNNEQFF
TRBV28,TRBJ2-1,CASLYSDNEQFF
TRBV4-1,TRBJ2-2,CASSQVVAGELFF
TRBV11-3,TRBJ2-7,CASSLDTGTGSYEQYF
TRBV11-2,TRBJ2-1,CASSLGRDWGGNEQFF
TRBV30,TRBJ1-4,CAWSGTVYEKLFF
TRBV27,TRBJ2-3,CAHKGFGASEADTQYF
TRBV7-3,TRBJ2-7,CASSFRGPGTRTYEQYF
TRBV19,TRBJ2-6,CASSPPGVSGANVLTF
TRBV5-1,TRBJ2-5,CASSSGLEETQYF
TRBV5-1,TRBJ2-2,CASSAGTSGRTGELFF
TRBV4-1,TRBJ2-3,CASSQVQGHTQYF
TRBV4-3,TRBJ1-2,CASSQGNRPYGYTF
TRBV11-3,TRBJ2-2,CASSSHPGQGEISNTGELFF